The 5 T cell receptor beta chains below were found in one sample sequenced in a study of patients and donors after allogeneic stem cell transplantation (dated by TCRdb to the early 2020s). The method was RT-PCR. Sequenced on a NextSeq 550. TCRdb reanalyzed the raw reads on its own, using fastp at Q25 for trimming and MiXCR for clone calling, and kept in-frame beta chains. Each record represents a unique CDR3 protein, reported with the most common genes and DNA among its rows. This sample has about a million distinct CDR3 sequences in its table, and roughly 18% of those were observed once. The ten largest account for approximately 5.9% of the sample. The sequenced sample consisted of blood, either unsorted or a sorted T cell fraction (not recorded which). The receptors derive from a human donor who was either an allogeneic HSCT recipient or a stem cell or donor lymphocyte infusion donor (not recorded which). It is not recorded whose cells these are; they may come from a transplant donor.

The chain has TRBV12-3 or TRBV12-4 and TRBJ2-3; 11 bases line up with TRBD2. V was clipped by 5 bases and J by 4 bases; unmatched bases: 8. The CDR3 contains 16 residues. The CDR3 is CASSATGLADPDTQYF. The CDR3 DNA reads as TGTGCCAGCAGTGCAACGGGACTAGCGGACCCAGATACGCAGTATTTT.

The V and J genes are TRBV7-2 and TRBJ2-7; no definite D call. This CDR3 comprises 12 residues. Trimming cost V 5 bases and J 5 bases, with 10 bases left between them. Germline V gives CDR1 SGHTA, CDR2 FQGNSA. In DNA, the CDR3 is TGTGCCAGCAGCCGCCTCGGAGACGAGCAGTACTTC. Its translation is CASSRLGDEQYF.

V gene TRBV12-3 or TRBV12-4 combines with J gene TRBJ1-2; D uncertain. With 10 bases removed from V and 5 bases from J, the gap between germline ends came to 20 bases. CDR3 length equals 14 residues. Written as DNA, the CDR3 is TGTGCCACCACCGCTCTTAGGGAAGTATATGGCTACACCTTC. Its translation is CATTALREVYGYTF.

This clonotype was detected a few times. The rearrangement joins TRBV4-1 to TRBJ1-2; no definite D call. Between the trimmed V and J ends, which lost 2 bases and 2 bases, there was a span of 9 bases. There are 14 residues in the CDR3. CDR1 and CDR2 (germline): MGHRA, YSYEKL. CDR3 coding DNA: TGCGCCAGCAGCCAACCGACACAGAACTATGGCTACACCTTC. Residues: CASSQPTQNYGYTF.

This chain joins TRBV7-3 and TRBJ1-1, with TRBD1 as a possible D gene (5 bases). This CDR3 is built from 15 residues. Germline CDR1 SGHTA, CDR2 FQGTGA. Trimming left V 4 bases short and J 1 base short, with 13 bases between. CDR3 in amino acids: CASSSRPGTNTEAFF. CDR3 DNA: TGTGCCAGCAGCTCCCGGCCAGGGACGAACACTGAAGCTTTCTTT. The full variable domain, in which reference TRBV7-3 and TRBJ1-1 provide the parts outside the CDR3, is GAGVSQTPSNKVTEKGKYVELRCDPISGHTALYWYRQSLGQGPEFLIYFQGTGAADDSGLPNDRFFAVRPEGSVSTLKIQRTERGDSAVYLCASSSRPGTNTEAFFGQGTRLTVV.